The 13 T cell receptor beta chains below come from one sample, sequenced in a study of T cells in Graves' hyperthyroidism and ophthalmopathy. It was RNA transcripts that yielded the amplified TCR beta CDR3 regions. When the TCR CDR3 underwent first-round RT-PCR, the HTBI primer set was used. One entry per CDR3 protein results from TCRdb running MiXCR on the multiplex PCR reads. The profile shows around 300,000 distinct CDR3 sequences, about 15% of them singletons. Source material: blood. The receptors come from a woman aged 25 to 39 with Graves' hyperthyroidism.

This chain joins TRBV20-1 and TRBJ2-4; D is unresolved. Per the germline V gene, CDR1 is DFQATT and CDR2 is SNEGSKA (reference sequence). This CDR3 comprises 12 residues. V was clipped by 1 base and J by 9 bases, with 10 bases between them. CDR3 amino acids: CSARGVSTIQYF. DNA for the CDR3: TGCAGTGCTAGAGGAGTATCGACCATTCAGTACTTC.

The chain has TRBV4-3 and TRBJ2-3; no definite D call. This CDR3 contains 16 residues. V shed 2 bases and J shed 0 bases, with 12 bases lying between them. The germline V gene has CDR1 LGHNA and CDR2 YSLEER. CDR3 sequence (DNA): TGCGCCAGCAGCCAATCCTCCCAGATGAGCACAGATACGCAGTATTTT. Its translation is CASSQSSQMSTDTQYF.

This clonotype was counted between two and nine times. The V gene is TRBV28, the J gene TRBJ2-6; 8 bases are a match to TRBD1. V shed 4 bases, J shed 0 bases, and the junction held 8 bases outside the gene matches. This CDR3 spans 18 amino acids. Germline assignment: CDR1 MDHEN and CDR2 SYDVKM. The CDR3 bases are TGTGCCAGCAGTTCCCACAGGGGGATCCGCTCTGGGGCCAACGTCCTGACTTTC. Translated: CASSSHRGIRSGANVLTF.

This clonotype occurred a few times. The V gene is TRBV3-1, the J gene TRBJ2-2; no definite D call. Trimming removed 0 bases from V and 1 base from J, with 9 bases in between. The CDR3 is 16 residues long. CDR1 and CDR2 from the germline V gene are LGHDT and YNNKEL (reference sequence). The CDR3 sequence: CASSQDRPRNTGELFF. CDR3 nucleotide sequence: TGTGCCAGCAGCCAAGATCGCCCCAGGAACACCGGGGAGCTGTTTTTT.

The chain is built from TRBV7-2 and TRBJ2-7; 9 bases map to TRBD2. Germline V gene data show CDR1 as SGHTA and CDR2 as FQGNSA. CDR3 length equals 16 residues. V shed 7 bases, J shed 0 bases, and the junction held 10 bases outside the gene matches. The CDR3 DNA follows: TGTGCCAGCAACGAAAGGAGGACTAGCGCCTCCTACGAGCAGTACTTC. This sequence encodes CASNERRTSASYEQYF.

This clonotype was seen only once. A read error may explain this, as a much larger clone is one base away. CDR3 sequence reads: CGARDEVYNEQFF. The DNA for the CDR3 is TGCGGTGCTAGAGATGAGGTTTACAATGAGCAGTTCTTC. This chain links TRBV20-1 with TRBJ2-1; D uncertain. Germline CDR1 DFQATT, CDR2 SNEGSKA (reference sequence). The CDR3 length is 13 residues.

This clonotype was counted many times. V is TRBV28 and J is TRBJ2-1; 10 bases are a match to TRBD2. J was trimmed by 8 bases and V by 6 bases; bases with no gene match: 10. The CDR3 has 15 amino acids. The germline V gene has CDR1 MDHEN and CDR2 SYDVKM. The CDR3 loop reads CASRVSSGRADEQFF. CDR3 in DNA: TGTGCCAGCAGGGTTTCCAGCGGGAGGGCCGATGAGCAGTTCTTC.

The CDR3 nucleotides are TGCAGTGCTAGAGATAGTAGGTCTAGCGGGACCCATGAGCAGTTCTTC. It yields the protein CSARDSRSSGTHEQFF. The rearrangement uses TRBV20-1 and TRBJ2-1; the match to TRBD2 covers 9 bases. Unmatched junction bases numbered 11, after V lost 0 bases and J lost 8 bases. This CDR3 is built from 16 residues. Germline V lookup: CDR1 DFQATT, CDR2 SNEGSKA (reference sequence).

This rearrangement joins TRBV20-1 to TRBJ1-6, with D perhaps matching TRBD1 (5 bases). V gave up 0 bases and J gave up 7 bases, with 13 bases separating them. Germline lookup yields CDR1 DFQATT and CDR2 SNEGSKA (reference sequence). This CDR3 is built from 15 residues. The CDR3 nucleotides are TGCAGTGCTAGAGATCTAAGCCAGGGAAATTCACCCCTCCACTTT. This gives the protein CSARDLSQGNSPLHF.

J is TRBJ2-7 and V is TRBV7-2; D is perhaps TRBD1 (6 bases). The CDR3 length is 15 residues. V was cut by 5 bases and J by 3 bases, with 17 bases left in between. Per germline, CDR1 SGHTA and CDR2 FQGNSA. The CDR3 region has the DNA TGTGCCAGCAGCGTACCTCGGAAGGGGGACTACGAGCAGTACTTC. It codes for CASSVPRKGDYEQYF.

This clonotype was counted many times. The genes are TRBV27 and TRBJ2-7; a weak D match, TRBD1 (6 bases). Germline V gives CDR1 MNHEY, CDR2 SMNVEV (reference sequence). V was clipped by 6 bases and J by 2 bases, with 17 bases between them. The CDR3 totals 15 residues. CDR3 residues: CASSPGQGLAYEQYF. The CDR3, as DNA: TGTGCCAGCAGCCCGGGGCAGGGGCTTGCCTACGAGCAGTACTTC.

This clonotype was observed at least ten times. The CDR3 sequence is CASSKGTSQETQYF. CDR3 in DNA: TGTGCCAGCAGCAAAGGGACGTCGCAAGAGACCCAGTACTTC. This chain joins TRBV7-2 and TRBJ2-5; D might be TRBD1 or TRBD2, each matching 5 bases. CDR3 length: 14 amino acids. V lost 5 bases and J lost 2, with 12 bases in between. Germline V gene lookup returns CDR1 SGHTA and CDR2 FQGNSA.

In this sample, this clonotype turned up a few times. The chain couples TRBV6-5 to TRBJ2-3; the D gene is possibly TRBD2 (6 bases). In germline, CDR1 is MNHEY, CDR2 SVGAGI. Trimming took off 0 bases at V and 0 bases at J, with 13 bases between the two ends. This CDR3 region has 17 residues. CDR3: CASSYSGVAESTDTQYF. CDR3 bases: TGTGCCAGCAGTTACTCTGGAGTAGCGGAGAGCACAGATACGCAGTATTTT.